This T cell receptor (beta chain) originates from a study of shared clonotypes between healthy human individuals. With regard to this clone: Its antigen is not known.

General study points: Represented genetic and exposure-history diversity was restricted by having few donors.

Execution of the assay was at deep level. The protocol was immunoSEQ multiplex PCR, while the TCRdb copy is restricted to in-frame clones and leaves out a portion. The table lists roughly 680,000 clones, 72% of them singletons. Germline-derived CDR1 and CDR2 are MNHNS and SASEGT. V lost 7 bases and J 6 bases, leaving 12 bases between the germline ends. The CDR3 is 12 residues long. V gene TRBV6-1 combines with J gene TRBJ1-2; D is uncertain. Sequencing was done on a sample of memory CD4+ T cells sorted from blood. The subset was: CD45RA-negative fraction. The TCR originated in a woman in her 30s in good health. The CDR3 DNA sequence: TGTGCCAGCACCCTACCGGAGGATGGCTACACCTTC. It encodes CASTLPEDGYTF.